These 31 T cell receptor beta chains were sequenced from one sample in a study of graft-versus-host responses after intestinal transplantation. Profiled with immunoSEQ multiplex PCR; TCRdb holds only in-frame clones, not every one. The sample contains 1,500 to 2,000 clones, roughly two thirds of which appear only once. The plating included around 200,000 irradiated, violet-dye-labeled stimulator cells together with around 200,000 CFSE-labeled responder cells. The sample consisted of alloreactive CD8+ T cells from a mixed lymphocyte reaction culture, taken before transplantation. Subset specified: CFSE-low proliferating T cells sorted from approximately 6-day pre-transplant mixed lymphocyte reaction (GvH or HvG direction). Receptors were obtained from a human patient who was an organ donor for intestinal transplantation.

This chain uses TRBV27 with TRBJ2-5, with D possibly matching TRBD1 (6 bases). Deletions cut 2 bases from V and 5 bases from J, with 12 bases between. Germline CDR1 and CDR2: MNHEY and SMNVEV (reference sequence). The CDR3 length is 14 residues. CDR3 loop: CASSLGWGLETQYF. As DNA, the CDR3 is TGTGCCAGCAGTTTAGGCTGGGGGCTGGAGACCCAGTACTTC.

This chain connects TRBV4-1 to TRBJ2-7; the D gene is possibly TRBD1 (5 bases). Germline CDR1 reads MGHRA; CDR2 reads YSYEKL. V lost 0 bases and J 2 bases, leaving 11 bases between the germline ends. This CDR3 has 15 amino acids. The CDR3 here is CASSQDRQGPYEQYF. CDR3 DNA: TGCGCCAGCAGCCAAGATCGGCAGGGCCCCTACGAGCAGTACTTC.

This clone came up a few times. The chain links TRBV11-2 to TRBJ1-1; 7 positions agree with TRBD1. This CDR3 has 16 amino acids. V lost 5 bases and J lost 3; bases outside the gene matches: 12. The germline CDR1 and CDR2 sequences are SGHAT and FQNNGV. CDR3 in amino acids: CASSPFDRATDTEAFF. The DNA for the CDR3 is TGTGCCAGCAGCCCTTTCGACAGGGCCACTGACACTGAAGCTTTCTTT. Full variable domain (remainder filled in from reference TRBV11-2 and TRBJ1-1): EAGVAQSPRYKIIEKRQSVAFWCNPISGHATLYWYQQILGQGPKLLIQFQNNGVVDDSQLPKDRFSAERLKGVDSTLKIQPAKLEDSAVYLCASSPFDRATDTEAFFGQGTRLTVV.

This clone was observed a handful of times. The chain couples TRBV11-1 to TRBJ2-2; D gene uncertain. Germline V gene data show CDR1 as SGHAT and CDR2 as FQDESV (reference sequence). V lost 4 bases to trimming and J lost 8 bases, with 14 bases between them. There are 14 residues in the CDR3. CDR3 nucleotides: TGTGCCAGCAGCTACGACGCAGGTGCGGGGGAGCTGTTTTTT. Its protein is CASSYDAGAGELFF.

The chain joins TRBV19 to TRBJ2-7; D ambiguous. This CDR3 spans 10 amino acids. With 11 bases removed from V and 4 bases from J, the gap between germline ends came to 9 bases. Germline V gives CDR1 LNHDA, CDR2 SQIVND (reference sequence). As DNA, the CDR3 is TGTGCCGGCCCGAAATACGAGCAGTACTTC. This sequence encodes CAGPKYEQYF.

This clone was observed a handful of times. This chain joins TRBV27 and TRBJ1-2; 8 bases map to TRBD1. V shed 7 bases, J shed 8 bases, and the junction held 12 bases outside the gene matches. CDR1 and CDR2 (germline): MNHEY, SMNVEV (reference sequence). The CDR3 sequence is 14 residues long. CDR3 bases: TGTGCCAGCAAACAATGGACAGGGCTGCAGGGCTACACCTTC. Protein sequence: CASKQWTGLQGYTF.

The chain links TRBV27 to TRBJ1-6; D is unclear. Between the trimmed V and J ends, which lost 4 bases and 8 bases, there was a span of 18 bases. The length of the CDR3 is 16 residues. Germline lookup yields CDR1 MNHEY and CDR2 SMNVEV (reference sequence). CDR3 region: CASSSSESPFHSPLHF. In DNA form, the CDR3 reads TGTGCCAGCAGTTCCTCCGAGTCCCCTTTTCATTCACCCCTCCACTTT.

In regard to this clone: Mismatch with germline at one junction end may stem from a read error. V and J are TRBV9 and TRBJ2-5; a possible D gene is TRBD1 (5 bases). The J call may be faulty, since TRBJ2-7 better matches the DNA end. Germline V gene lookup returns CDR1 SGDLS and CDR2 YYNGEE. This CDR3 is 17 amino acids long. CDR3 bases: TGTGCCGGCAGCGTAGGAAGGGATGGCAGGGATCCCTACGAGCAGTACTTC. Encoded protein: CAGSVGRDGRDPYEQYF.

The chain has TRBV29-1 and TRBJ2-7; D may be TRBD2 (5 bases). The CDR3 is 14 amino acids. V was clipped by 4 bases and J by 2 bases, with 15 bases between them. CDR1 SQVTM and CDR2 ANQGSEA come from the germline V gene. CDR3 coding DNA: TGCAGCGTTGGGATTTCGGGGAAAACCTACGAGCAGTACTTC. It specifies CSVGISGKTYEQYF.

J is TRBJ2-1 and V is TRBV28; D is perhaps TRBD1 or TRBD2 (5 bases each). The CDR3 has 14 residues. V lost 8 bases and J lost 5, with 16 bases in between. Germline CDR1 MDHEN, CDR2 SYDVKM. CDR3 sequence (DNA): TGTGCCAGCGGGTGGGCAGGGAGCGACAATGAGCAGTTCTTC. Its translation: CASGWAGSDNEQFF.

The J gene is TRBJ1-2, the V gene TRBV21-1; the table calls TRBD1, which could not be checked here. TRBV21-1 is a known pseudogene. CDR3 size: 14 residues. The CDR3 coding sequence is TGTGCCAGCAGCAAAGGGACAGGGAACTATGGCTACACCTTC. This gives the protein CASSKGTGNYGYTF.

J is TRBJ1-5 and V is TRBV6-1, with no clear D. V was clipped by 7 bases and J by 5 bases, with 15 bases between them. The germline gives CDR1 MNHNS, CDR2 SASEGT. The CDR3 length is 14 residues. CDR3 amino acids: CASNAVTTDQPQHF. The CDR3 DNA reads as TGTGCCAGCAATGCCGTAACTACCGATCAGCCCCAGCATTTT.

The chain employs TRBV2 and TRBJ2-7; the D is unclear. The CDR3 is 15 amino acids. CDR1 and CDR2 (germline): SNHLY, FYNNEI. Trimming pared 2 bases from V and 0 bases from J, leaving 11 bases between. The CDR3 bases are TGTGCCAGCAGTGAACGGCGGATGAGCTCCTACGAGCAGTACTTC. Translating gives CASSERRMSSYEQYF.

This clone appeared a few times. The V call is TRBV4-1, the J call TRBJ1-1; D perhaps matches TRBD1 (5 bases). Trimming shortened V by 0 bases and J by 6 bases, and 14 bases separated the two germline ends. This CDR3 spans 15 amino acids. The germline CDR1 and CDR2 sequences are MGHRA and YSYEKL. In DNA, the CDR3 is TGCGCCAGCAGCCAAGATCCCCAGGGAAGCGCTGAAGCTTTCTTT. As protein: CASSQDPQGSAEAFF.

This chain links TRBV28 with TRBJ1-3; D may be TRBD1 (5 bases). Germline CDR1 and CDR2: MDHEN and SYDVKM. The V gene lost 6 bases and the J gene lost 5 bases, with 8 bases spanning the gap. The CDR3 covers 12 residues. Written as DNA, the CDR3 is TGTGCCAGCAGGGGGGTCCGAAACACCATATATTTT. The encoded protein is CASRGVRNTIYF.

In DNA form, the CDR3 reads TGCTCCCCGGGGCCAGATAAGCCATACCCCAACTACGAGCAGTACTTC. The encoded protein is CSPGPDKPYPNYEQYF. The chain combines TRBV5-1 with TRBJ2-7; D is possibly TRBD1 or TRBD2 (5 bases each). Looked up from germline, CDR1 is SGHRS and CDR2 is YFSETQ. The length of the CDR3 is 16 residues.

The genes are TRBV7-3 and TRBJ1-2, with D uncertain. Germline values: CDR1 SGHTA, CDR2 FQGTGA. V was pared by 0 bases and J by 3 bases, with 14 bases between. This CDR3 comprises 16 residues. The CDR3 region is CASSLTSGSDYYGYTF. The CDR3 nucleotides are TGTGCCAGCAGCTTAACGTCCGGGAGCGATTACTATGGCTACACCTTC.

The chain is built from TRBV9 and TRBJ2-3; D ambiguous. V shed 3 bases and J shed 6 bases, with 2 bases lying between them. This CDR3 is built from 10 residues. Germline V CDR1 and CDR2: SGDLS, YYNGEE. The CDR3 sequence: CASSGDTQYF. In DNA, the CDR3 is TGTGCCAGCAGCGGGGATACGCAGTATTTT.

The V and J genes are TRBV6-5 and TRBJ2-5, with D perhaps matching TRBD1 or TRBD2 (6 bases each). Germline V gene data show CDR1 as MNHEY and CDR2 as SVGAGI. The CDR3 consists of 15 residues. V shed 2 bases and J shed 4 bases, with 14 bases lying between them. The CDR3 region is CASSYAGAGSETQYF. The CDR3 DNA is TGTGCCAGCAGTTACGCAGGGGCGGGGTCAGAGACCCAGTACTTC.

The V gene is TRBV18, the J gene TRBJ2-2; D is unresolved. The CDR3 length is 14 residues. The germline gives CDR1 KGHSH, CDR2 LQKENI. V lost 0 bases and J 7 bases, leaving 9 bases between the germline ends. The CDR3 sequence is CASSPPVWGGELFF. In DNA, the CDR3 is TGTGCCAGCTCACCACCGGTCTGGGGCGGGGAGCTGTTTTTT.

This clone showed up just once. This chain joins TRBV9 and TRBJ2-3; possibly TRBD2 for D (6 bases). The V gene's germline CDR1 is SGDLS and CDR2 YYNGEE. Trimming shortened V by 2 bases and J by 2 bases, and 9 bases separated the two germline ends. This CDR3 comprises 14 residues. CDR3 protein: CASSVAGSTDTQYF. The CDR3 nucleotides are TGTGCCAGCAGCGTGGCGGGATCCACAGATACGCAGTATTTT.

V is TRBV27 and J is TRBJ2-7; no clear D. Per the germline V gene, CDR1 is MNHEY and CDR2 is SMNVEV (reference sequence). The CDR3 has 15 residues. Between the trimmed V and J ends, which lost 3 bases and 0 bases, there was a span of 12 bases. CDR3 nucleotides: TGTGCCAGCAGTTTGCTCGTGGGAAGCTCCTACGAGCAGTACTTC. Translated: CASSLLVGSSYEQYF.

The rearrangement joins TRBV4-1 to TRBJ1-5; the D is unclear. V lost 5 bases to trimming and J lost 2 bases, with 13 bases between them. Germline V gene sequence: CDR1 MGHRA, CDR2 YSYEKL. There are 15 residues in the CDR3. In DNA form, the CDR3 reads TGCGCCAGCAGCATCCGGACGGTGGGCAATCAGCCCCAGCATTTT. This encodes CASSIRTVGNQPQHF.

In its sample, this clone was seen a few times. This sequence joins TRBV4-3 and TRBJ2-3; 7 bases are shared with TRBD2. CDR1 is LGHNA and CDR2 is YSLEER in the germline V gene. V lost 4 bases, J lost 5 bases, and 12 bases stayed unmatched. The length of the CDR3 is 16 residues. The CDR3 coding sequence is TGCGCCAGCAGCCTAGGGGCGGGGGTCATGGGAGATACGCAGTATTTT. This codes for CASSLGAGVMGDTQYF.

This clone has only a few counts. The J gene is TRBJ2-7, the V gene TRBV27; TRBD2 might be the D (6 bases). Trimming took 6 bases from V and 2 from J, leaving 14 bases between them. The CDR3 is made up of 14 amino acids. From germline, CDR1 is MNHEY and CDR2 SMNVEV (reference sequence). The CDR3 DNA is TGTGCCAGCAGCATGACGGGGGAGGCCTACGAGCAGTACTTC. Encoded protein: CASSMTGEAYEQYF.

V is TRBV7-9 and J is TRBJ2-7; D is possibly TRBD2 (5 bases). The CDR3 contains 14 residues. Germline CDR1 is SEHNR and CDR2 is FQNEAQ (reference sequence). V was cut by 5 bases and J by 0 bases, with 11 bases left in between. DNA of the CDR3: TGTGCCAGCAGCCCGTCGGGGATCTCCTACGAGCAGTACTTC. Protein sequence: CASSPSGISYEQYF. The full variable domain, with the rest looked up from reference TRBV7-9 and TRBJ2-7, is DTGVSQNPRHKITKRGQNVTFRCDPISEHNRLYWYRQTLGQGPEFLTYFQNEAQLEKSRLLSDRFSAERPKGSFSTLEIQRTEQGDSAMYLCASSPSGISYEQYFGPGTRLTVT.

The chain combines TRBV13 with TRBJ1-1, with a possible D match to TRBD1 (5 bases). Trimming took off 0 bases at V and 3 bases at J, with 11 bases between the two ends. CDR1 and CDR2 (germline): PRHDT, FYEKMQ (reference sequence). The CDR3 loop spans 15 amino acids. Here the CDR3 reads CASSLGGEGYTEAFF. CDR3 in DNA: TGTGCCAGCAGCTTAGGAGGGGAAGGGTACACTGAAGCTTTCTTT.

This clone was counted only a few times. The V call is TRBV10-3, the J call TRBJ2-2; 11 bases match TRBD2. Trimming at V came to 0 bases and at J to 3 bases, leaving 12 bases not matched to a gene. CDR3 size: 20 residues. The germline CDR1 and CDR2 sequences are ENHRY and SYGVKD. The CDR3 DNA is TGTGCCATCAGTGAGTCGAAGGCTAGCGGGGGGCCCGGATACACCGGGGAGCTGTTTTTT. Translating it yields CAISESKASGGPGYTGELFF.

The rearrangement links TRBV27 to TRBJ1-6, with a tentative D call TRBD1 (6 bases). The CDR3 runs 14 residues. Trimming pared 5 bases from V and 9 bases from J, leaving 14 bases between. Looked up from germline, CDR1 is MNHEY and CDR2 is SMNVEV (reference sequence). This CDR3 is CASSITGLGSPLHF. As DNA, the CDR3 is TGTGCCAGCAGTATCACAGGGCTGGGTTCACCCCTCCACTTT.

V gene TRBV28 combines with J gene TRBJ2-1, with D perhaps TRBD1 or TRBD2 (5 bases each). Germline V gene data show CDR1 as MDHEN and CDR2 as SYDVKM. The CDR3 extends over 15 amino acids. V gave up 6 bases and J gave up 5 bases, with 17 bases separating them. The CDR3 is CASSPVRGEDNEQFF. The DNA for the CDR3 is TGTGCCAGCAGCCCGGTGAGGGGAGAGGACAATGAGCAGTTCTTC.

V usage is TRBV27 and J usage is TRBJ1-2; D gene ambiguous. Trimming removed 3 bases from V and 2 bases from J, with 10 bases in between. This CDR3 region has 14 residues. Per germline, CDR1 MNHEY and CDR2 SMNVEV (reference sequence). The CDR3 DNA sequence: TGTGCCAGCAGTTTCGCCAGAGAAAACTATGGCTACACCTTC. Amino acids: CASSFARENYGYTF.